These T cell receptor beta chains were read from a single sample in a study of beta chain features in type 1 diabetes. Assay used: immunoSEQ multiplex PCR; TCRdb lists only in-frame clones, some missing. The data show about 400,000 clones, roughly 12% seen once. Sequencing was carried out using naive CD4+ T cells from blood. These receptor sequences come from a young woman with type 1 diabetes. Each CDR3 is given with its conserved first and last residue. The D gene is left open where the match is weak. Part of the rows lack a size; the others show once, few, many or a class for expanded clones.

v_call	d_call	j_call	clone_size	cdr3_aa
TRBV4-2	TRBD2	TRBJ2-5	NA	CASSQATGGRQETQYF
TRBV11-2	NA	TRBJ1-5	NA	CASSLGPQQPQHF
TRBV15	NA	TRBJ2-1	few	CATSRSRGLASEQFF
TRBV15	NA	TRBJ1-5	NA	CATSKEVLGFGDQPQHF
TRBV9	TRBD1	TRBJ1-2	few	CASSGAPLRGGPNYGYTF
TRBV7-2	NA	TRBJ2-7	few	CASSQSGYEQYF
TRBV28	NA	TRBJ1-1	NA	CASSFLRTEAFF
TRBV7-9	TRBD2	TRBJ2-1	NA	CASSLGVGAGGLDEQFF
TRBV5-1	TRBD2	TRBJ2-1	NA	CASRYGLADNEQFF
TRBV9	NA	TRBJ1-4	NA	CASSVEQDVANEKLFF
TRBV5-1	TRBD2	TRBJ2-2	few	CASSLPSGTGELFF
TRBV7-9	NA	TRBJ2-5	NA	CASNIGGVRRETQYF
TRBV18	TRBD2	TRBJ2-1	NA	CASSPRTSGSDEQFF
TRBV6-1	TRBD1	TRBJ1-1	few	CAHKGQANTEAFF
TRBV30	TRBD1	TRBJ1-5	few	CAWSQTGRGYQPQHF
TRBV10-3	NA	TRBJ1-1	NA	CAISRTELMNTEAFF
TRBV7-6	TRBD2	TRBJ2-7	NA	CASSLVGGLAETYEQYF
TRBV7-8	TRBD1	TRBJ2-2	NA	CASSFRDRATGELFF
TRBV21-1	NA	TRBJ2-7	few	CAILRRRGEQYF
TRBV29-1	NA	TRBJ2-1	NA	CSILITSPYNEQFF
TRBV4-3	TRBD1	TRBJ2-3	NA	CASSPDHRDRGQDTQYF
TRBV19	NA	TRBJ1-1	few	CASSLQGWGTEAFF
TRBV30	NA	TRBJ2-4	few	CAWSVADRTIQYF
TRBV6-5	TRBD1	TRBJ1-5	NA	CATRTGNQPQHF
TRBV6-5	TRBD1	TRBJ2-7	NA	CASSRDRGRDRLYF
TRBV2	NA	TRBJ2-1	few	CASMLGQNYNEQFF
TRBV20-1	NA	TRBJ2-1	few	CSALTAEQFF
TRBV4-2	NA	TRBJ2-5	NA	CASSQSGQSRETQYF
TRBV7-9	NA	TRBJ2-7	few	CASSPARGHSYEQYF
TRBV5-6	TRBD2	TRBJ2-1	few	CASSSGTSGYNEQFF
TRBV15	NA	TRBJ1-5	NA	CATSRDQGQINQPQHF